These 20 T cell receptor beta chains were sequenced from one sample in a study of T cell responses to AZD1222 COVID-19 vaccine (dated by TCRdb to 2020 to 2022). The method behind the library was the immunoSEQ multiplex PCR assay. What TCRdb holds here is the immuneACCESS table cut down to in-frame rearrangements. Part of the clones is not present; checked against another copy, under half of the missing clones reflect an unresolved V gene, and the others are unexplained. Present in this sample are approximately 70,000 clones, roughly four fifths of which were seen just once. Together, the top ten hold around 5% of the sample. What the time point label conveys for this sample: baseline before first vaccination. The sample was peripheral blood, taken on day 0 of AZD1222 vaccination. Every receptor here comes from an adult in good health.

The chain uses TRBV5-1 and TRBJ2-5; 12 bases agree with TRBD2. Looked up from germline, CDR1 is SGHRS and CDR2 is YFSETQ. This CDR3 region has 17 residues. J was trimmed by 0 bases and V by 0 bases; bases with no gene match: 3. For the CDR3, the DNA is TGCGCCAGCAGCTTGGGACTAGCGGGGGCGTACCAAGAGACCCAGTACTTC. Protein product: CASSLGLAGAYQETQYF.

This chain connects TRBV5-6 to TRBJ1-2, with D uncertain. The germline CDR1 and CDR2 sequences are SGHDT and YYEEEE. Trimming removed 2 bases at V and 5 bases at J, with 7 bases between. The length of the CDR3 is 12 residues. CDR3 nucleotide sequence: TGTGCCAGCAGCTTAGGGTATTATGGCTACACCTTC. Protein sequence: CASSLGYYGYTF.

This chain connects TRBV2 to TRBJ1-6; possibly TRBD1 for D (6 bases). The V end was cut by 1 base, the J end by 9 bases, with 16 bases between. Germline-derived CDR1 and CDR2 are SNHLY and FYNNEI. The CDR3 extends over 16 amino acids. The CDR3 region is CASSEGGGGLGSPLHF. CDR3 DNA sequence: TGTGCCAGCAGTGAAGGAGGGGGGGGGCTCGGTTCACCCCTCCACTTT.

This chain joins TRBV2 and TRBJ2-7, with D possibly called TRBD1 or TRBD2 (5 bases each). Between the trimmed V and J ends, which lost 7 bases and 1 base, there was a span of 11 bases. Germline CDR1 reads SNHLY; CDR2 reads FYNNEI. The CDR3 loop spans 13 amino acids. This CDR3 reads CASKRDGSYEQYF. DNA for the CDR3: TGTGCCAGCAAACGGGACGGGTCCTACGAGCAGTACTTC.

The CDR3 DNA reads as TGTGCCAGCAGCTTAGTTTACCGGGGGGGGTTTAACTATGGCTACACCTTC. Translation: CASSLVYRGGFNYGYTF. The chain couples TRBV7-8 to TRBJ1-2, with TRBD1 as a possible D gene (5 bases). CDR1 and CDR2 (germline): SGHVS, FQNEAQ. The V end lost 1 base, the J end lost 1 base, and 16 bases lay between the germline ends. The length of the CDR3 is 17 residues.

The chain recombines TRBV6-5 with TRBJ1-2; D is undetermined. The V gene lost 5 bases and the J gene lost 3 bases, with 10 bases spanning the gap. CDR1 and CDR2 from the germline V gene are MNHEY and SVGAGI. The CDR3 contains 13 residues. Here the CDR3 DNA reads TGTGCCAGCAGTATCGGGTCTTACTATGGCTACACCTTC. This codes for CASSIGSYYGYTF.

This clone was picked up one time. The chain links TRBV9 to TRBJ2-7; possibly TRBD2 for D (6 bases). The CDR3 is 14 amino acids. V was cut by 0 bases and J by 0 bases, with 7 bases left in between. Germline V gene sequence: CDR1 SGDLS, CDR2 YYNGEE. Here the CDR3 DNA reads TGTGCCAGCAGCGTAGGGACTAACTCCTACGAGCAGTACTTC. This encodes CASSVGTNSYEQYF. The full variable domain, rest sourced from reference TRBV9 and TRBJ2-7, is DSGVTQTPKHLITATGQRVTLRCSPRSGDLSVYWYQQSLDQGLQFLIQYYNGEERAKGNILERFSAQQFPDLHSELNLSSLELGDSALYFCASSVGTNSYEQYFGPGTRLTVT.

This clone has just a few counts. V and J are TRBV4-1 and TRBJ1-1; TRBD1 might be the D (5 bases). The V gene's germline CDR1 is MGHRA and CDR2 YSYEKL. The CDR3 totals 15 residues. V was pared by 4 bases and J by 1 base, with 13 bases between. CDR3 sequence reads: CASSPQGTPNTEAFF. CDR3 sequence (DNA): TGCGCCAGCAGCCCCCAAGGGACCCCGAACACTGAAGCTTTCTTT.

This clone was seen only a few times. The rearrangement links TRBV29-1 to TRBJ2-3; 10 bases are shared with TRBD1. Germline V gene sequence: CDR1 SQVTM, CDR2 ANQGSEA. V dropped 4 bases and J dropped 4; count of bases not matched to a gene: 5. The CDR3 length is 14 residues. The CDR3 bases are TGCAGCGTTGCTGGGACAGGGGTCGCAGATACGCAGTATTTT. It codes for CSVAGTGVADTQYF.

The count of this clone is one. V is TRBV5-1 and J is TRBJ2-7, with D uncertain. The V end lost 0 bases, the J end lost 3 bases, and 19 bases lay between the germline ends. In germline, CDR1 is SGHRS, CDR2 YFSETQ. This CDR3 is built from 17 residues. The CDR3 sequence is CASSLEVGSAPFYEQYF. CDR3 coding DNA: TGCGCCAGCAGCTTGGAGGTGGGGTCAGCGCCCTTCTACGAGCAGTACTTC.

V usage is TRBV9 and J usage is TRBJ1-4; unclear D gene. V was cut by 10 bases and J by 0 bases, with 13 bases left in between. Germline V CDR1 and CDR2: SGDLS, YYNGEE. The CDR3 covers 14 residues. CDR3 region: CASSEGATNEKLFF. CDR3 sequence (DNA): TGTGCCTCCTCCGAGGGTGCAACTAATGAAAAACTGTTTTTT.

CDR3 nucleotide sequence: TGCGCCAGCAGCCAAGATAACTACGAGCAGTACTTC. It encodes CASSQDNYEQYF. This chain links TRBV5-1 with TRBJ2-7; D uncertain. This CDR3 has 12 amino acids. Germline CDR1 and CDR2: SGHRS and YFSETQ. Trimming left V 4 bases short and J 3 bases short, with 8 bases between.

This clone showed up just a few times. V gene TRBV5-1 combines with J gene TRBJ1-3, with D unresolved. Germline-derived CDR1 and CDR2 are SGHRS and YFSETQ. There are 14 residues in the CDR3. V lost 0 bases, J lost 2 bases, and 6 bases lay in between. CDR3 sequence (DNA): TGCGCCAGCAGCTTGGGCGACACTGGAAACACCATATATTTT. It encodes CASSLGDTGNTIYF.

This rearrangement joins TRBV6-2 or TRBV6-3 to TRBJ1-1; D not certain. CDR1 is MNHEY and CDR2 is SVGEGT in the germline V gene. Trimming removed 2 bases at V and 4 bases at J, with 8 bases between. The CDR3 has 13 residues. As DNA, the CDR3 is TGTGCCAGCAGTTACGGGTACGGCACTGAAGCTTTCTTT. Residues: CASSYGYGTEAFF.

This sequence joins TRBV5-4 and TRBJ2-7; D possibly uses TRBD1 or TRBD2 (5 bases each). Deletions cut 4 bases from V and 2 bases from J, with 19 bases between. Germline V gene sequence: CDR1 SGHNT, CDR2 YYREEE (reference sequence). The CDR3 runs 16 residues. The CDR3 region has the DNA TGTGCCAGCAGCCTCCCCCCCGGGACGGACCCCTACGAGCAGTACTTC. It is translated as CASSLPPGTDPYEQYF.

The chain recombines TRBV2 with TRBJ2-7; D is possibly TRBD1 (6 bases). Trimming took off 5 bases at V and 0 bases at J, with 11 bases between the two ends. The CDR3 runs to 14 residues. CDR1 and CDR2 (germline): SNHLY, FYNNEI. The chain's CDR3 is CASSRQVSSYEQYF. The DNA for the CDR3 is TGTGCCAGCAGTCGACAGGTTTCCTCCTACGAGCAGTACTTC.

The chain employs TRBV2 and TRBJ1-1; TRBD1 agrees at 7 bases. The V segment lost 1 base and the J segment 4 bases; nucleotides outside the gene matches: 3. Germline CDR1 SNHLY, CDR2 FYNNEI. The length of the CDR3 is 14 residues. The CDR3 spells CASSEGQGPTEAFF. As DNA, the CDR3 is TGTGCCAGCAGTGAAGGACAGGGACCCACTGAAGCTTTCTTT.

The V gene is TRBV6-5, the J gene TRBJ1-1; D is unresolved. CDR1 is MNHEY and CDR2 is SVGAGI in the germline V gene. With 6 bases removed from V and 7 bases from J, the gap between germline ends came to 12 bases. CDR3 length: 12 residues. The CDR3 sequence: CASRPRPDEAFF. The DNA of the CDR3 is TGTGCCAGCAGACCCCGACCGGATGAAGCTTTCTTT.

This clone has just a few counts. The CDR3 loop reads CASRGQGGSGNTIYF. The CDR3 region has the DNA TGCGCCAGCAGAGGACAGGGGGGTTCTGGAAACACCATATATTTT. The chain employs TRBV5-1 and TRBJ1-3; TRBD1 aligns across 10 bases. This CDR3 is built from 15 residues. Trimming took 5 bases from V and 1 from J; bases not matched to a gene: 3. The V gene's germline CDR1 is SGHRS and CDR2 YFSETQ.

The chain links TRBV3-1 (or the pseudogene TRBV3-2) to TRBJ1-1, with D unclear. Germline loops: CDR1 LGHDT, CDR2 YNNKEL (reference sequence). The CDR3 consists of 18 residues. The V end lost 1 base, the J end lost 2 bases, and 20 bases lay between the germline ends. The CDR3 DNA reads TGTGCCAGCAGCCAAGGCCACACCACTCATAGGAGAAACACTGAAGCTTTCTTT. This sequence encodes CASSQGHTTHRRNTEAFF.